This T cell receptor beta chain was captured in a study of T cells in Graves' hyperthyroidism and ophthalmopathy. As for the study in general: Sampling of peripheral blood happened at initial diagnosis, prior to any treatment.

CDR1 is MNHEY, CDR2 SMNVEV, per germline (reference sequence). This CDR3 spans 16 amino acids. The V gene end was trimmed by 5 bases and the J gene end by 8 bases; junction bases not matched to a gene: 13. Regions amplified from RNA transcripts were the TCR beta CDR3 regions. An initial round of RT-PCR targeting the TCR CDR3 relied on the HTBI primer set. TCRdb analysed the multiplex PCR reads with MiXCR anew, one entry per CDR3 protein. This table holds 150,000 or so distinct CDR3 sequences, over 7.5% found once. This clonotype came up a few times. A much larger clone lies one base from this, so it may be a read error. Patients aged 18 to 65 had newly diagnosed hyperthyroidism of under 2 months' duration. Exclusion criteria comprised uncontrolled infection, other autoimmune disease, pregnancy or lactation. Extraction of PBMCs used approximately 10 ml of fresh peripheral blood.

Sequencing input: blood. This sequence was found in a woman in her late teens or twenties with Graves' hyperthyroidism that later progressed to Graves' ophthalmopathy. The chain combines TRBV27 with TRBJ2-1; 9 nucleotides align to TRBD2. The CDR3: CASSRGPAGGWDEQFF. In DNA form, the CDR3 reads TGTGCCAGCAGTAGGGGACCAGCGGGGGGTTGGGATGAGCAGTTCTTC.